This TCR beta chain came from a study of beta chain features in type 1 diabetes. Study-wide results and caveats: TCRB CDR3s were moderately but significantly shorter in Type 1 diabetes patients in all four CD4+ subsets. A pattern of fewer insertions and more deletions at VDJ junctions was seen in type 1 diabetes patients.

Trimming stripped 0 bases from V and 3 bases from J, with 3 bases between. Germline CDR1 is GTSNPN and CDR2 is SVGIG (reference sequence). This CDR3 contains 11 residues. The whole isolated RNA underwent reverse transcription, so sequencing captured expressed TCRB transcripts. The assay was immunoSEQ multiplex PCR, and TCRdb's table has in-frame clones only and misses some. The data show more than 250,000 clones, with roughly 22% seen just once and approximately 0.029% held by the top ten. With respect to this clone: The antigen is unknown.

It was one heparinised blood draw, averaging about 120 mL, that each donor gave. Purity (above 95%) was reached by all sorted populations. The clonotype originates from a woman in her 40s with type 1 diabetes. Material: naive CD4+ T cells from blood. The genes are TRBV30 and TRBJ2-7; D not certain. CDR3 sequence reads: CAWSVSYEQYF. As DNA, the CDR3 is TGTGCCTGGAGTGTGAGCTACGAGCAGTACTTC.